This T cell receptor (beta chain) is from a study of T cell responses to AZD1222 COVID-19 vaccine. Study-level points and caveats: Donors in the cohort were predominantly white British and more often female, and clonal diversity was possibly underestimated. Only six or seven AZD1222 recipients tested seropositive at baseline.

As to this clone: No antigen is known for it.

Sequencing used immunoSEQ multiplex PCR; TCRdb keeps in-frame clones, though not all of them. The sample records roughly 200,000 clones, roughly 92% being singletons. Unmatched junction bases numbered 8, after V lost 3 bases and J lost 7 bases. Looked up from germline, CDR1 is SGHRS and CDR2 is YFSETQ. The CDR3 has 15 amino acids. This TCR was sampled from an adult who received the AZD1222 COVID-19 vaccine. This chain links TRBV5-1 with TRBJ2-1, with 9 bases matching TRBD1. The input for sequencing was peripheral blood, taken 28 days after the second AZD1222 dose. This CDR3 reads CASSSQTGTGNEQFF. The CDR3 nucleotides read TGCGCCAGCAGCTCTCAAACAGGGACAGGGAATGAGCAGTTCTTC.